This TCR beta chain was sequenced for a study of Ad26.COV2.S vaccination and SARS-CoV-2 variants. Study findings and constraints: It was found that vaccine and placebo recipients had similar non-spike TCR breadth.

CDR3 length: 14 residues. Losses at the gene ends were 0 bases for V and 8 bases for J; bases not matched to a gene: 6. In germline, CDR1 is LGHDT, CDR2 YNNKEL (reference sequence). In its sample, this clone was seen a few times. Its antigen is as yet unknown. Treatment specified: roughly 19 received Ad26.COV2.S at low or high dose, single or two shots; roughly 5 received placebo; per-sample allocation not given. Specimen acquisition occurred on day 63 following the initial vaccine or placebo injection. The assay was immunoSEQ multiplex PCR, and TCRdb's table has in-frame clones only and misses some. Of 380,000 or so clones listed, about 83% are singletons.

Sequenced here: peripheral blood, sampled in a trial of Ad26.COV2.S vaccine versus placebo. The chain carries TRBV3-1 (or the pseudogene TRBV3-2) and TRBJ1-1; 7 positions agree with TRBD1. The sequence was collected from a person aged 18-60 years who received the Ad26.COV2.S COVID-19 vaccine or a placebo. The CDR3 nucleotides read TGTGCCAGCAGCCAAGATCTCGGAGGGGGCGAAGCTTTCTTT. Translating it yields CASSQDLGGGEAFF.